Only one count was recorded for the clone carrying this T cell receptor beta chain. As yet, its antigen is unknown. Primers included in the PCR were 60 Vbeta and 13 Jbeta primers. Some clones are missing from TCRdb's copy, which holds only in-frame ones; the method was immunoSEQ multiplex PCR. In the table there are more than 200,000 clones, over 60% of which are singletons. Germline V gene data show CDR1 as SNHLY and CDR2 as FYNNEI. The CDR3 has 18 amino acids. V lost 4 bases, J lost 4 bases, and 12 bases stayed unmatched. The sample comes from a study of cytomegalovirus exposure and HLA in healthy donors. General observations from the study: Other equally common chains were less clonally expanded than HLA-associated TCR beta chains, a later analysis showed. Looking again later, the authors saw that most CMV-associated TCR beta chains seemed HLA-restricted. Data from an earlier analysis indicated that most TCR beta V segments were productive either about 87% or about 30% of the time.

The sequence was obtained from a male donor in good health and CMV-seronegative. Sequencing used PBMCs. The chain combines TRBV2 with TRBJ2-2, with 10 positions matching TRBD1. DNA for the CDR3: TGTGCCAGCAGTGGAGGACCGACAGGGGGCGCTAGCACCGGGGAGCTGTTTTTT. Translation: CASSGGPTGGASTGELFF.